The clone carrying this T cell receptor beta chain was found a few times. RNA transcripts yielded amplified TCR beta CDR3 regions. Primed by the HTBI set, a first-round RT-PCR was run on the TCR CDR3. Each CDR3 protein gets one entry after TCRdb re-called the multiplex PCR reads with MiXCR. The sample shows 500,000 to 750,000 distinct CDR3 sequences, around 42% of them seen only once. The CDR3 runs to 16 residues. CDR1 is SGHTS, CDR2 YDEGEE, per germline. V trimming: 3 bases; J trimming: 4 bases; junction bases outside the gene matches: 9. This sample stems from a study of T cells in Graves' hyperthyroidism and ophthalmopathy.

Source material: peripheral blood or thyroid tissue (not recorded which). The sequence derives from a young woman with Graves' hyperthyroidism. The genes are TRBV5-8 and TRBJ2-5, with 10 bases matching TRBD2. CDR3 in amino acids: CASSSPLAGVGETQYF. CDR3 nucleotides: TGTGCCAGCAGCTCCCCCCTAGCGGGAGTGGGAGAGACCCAGTACTTC.